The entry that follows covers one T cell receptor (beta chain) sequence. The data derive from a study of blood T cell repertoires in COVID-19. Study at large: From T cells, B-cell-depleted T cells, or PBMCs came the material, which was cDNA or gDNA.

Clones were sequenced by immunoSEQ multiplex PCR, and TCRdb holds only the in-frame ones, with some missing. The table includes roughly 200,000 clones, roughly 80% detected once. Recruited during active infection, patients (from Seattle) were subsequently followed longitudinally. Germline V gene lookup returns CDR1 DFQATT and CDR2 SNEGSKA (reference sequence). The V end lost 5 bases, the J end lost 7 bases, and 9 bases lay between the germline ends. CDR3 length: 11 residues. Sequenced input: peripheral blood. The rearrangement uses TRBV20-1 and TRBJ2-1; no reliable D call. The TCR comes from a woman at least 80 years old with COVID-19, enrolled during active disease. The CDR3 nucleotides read TGCAGTGCTTACGGAGAGAATGAGCAGTTCTTC. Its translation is CSAYGENEQFF.